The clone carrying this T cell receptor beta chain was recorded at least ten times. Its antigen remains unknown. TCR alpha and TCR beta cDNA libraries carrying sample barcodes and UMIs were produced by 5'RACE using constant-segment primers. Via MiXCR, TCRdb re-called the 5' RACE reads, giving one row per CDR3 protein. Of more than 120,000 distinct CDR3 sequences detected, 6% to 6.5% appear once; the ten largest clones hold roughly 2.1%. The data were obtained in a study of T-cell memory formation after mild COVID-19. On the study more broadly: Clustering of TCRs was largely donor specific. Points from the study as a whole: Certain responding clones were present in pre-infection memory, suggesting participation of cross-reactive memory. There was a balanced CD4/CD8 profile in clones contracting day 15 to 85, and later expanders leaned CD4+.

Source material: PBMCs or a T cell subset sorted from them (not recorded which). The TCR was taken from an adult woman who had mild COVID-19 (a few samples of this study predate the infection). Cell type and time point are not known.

The CDR3 here is CASSQVGGMNTEAFF. CDR3 nucleotides: TGTGCCAGCAGCCAAGTGGGGGGAATGAACACTGAAGCTTTCTTT. The V gene is TRBV4-2, the J gene TRBJ1-1; D may be TRBD1 (5 bases). In germline, CDR1 is LGHNA, CDR2 YNFKEQ. This CDR3 is 15 amino acids long. V was cut by 1 base and J by 0 bases, with 9 bases left in between.